These 10 T cell receptor beta chains were sequenced from one sample in a study of a mutant IDH1 vaccine in newly diagnosed glioma. TCRdb's table, derived via immunoSEQ multiplex PCR, lists solely in-frame clones and lacks some. The sample yields some 40,000 clones, roughly 79% seen once. Time point noted: week 23, last vaccination. Mutant IDH1 20-mer peptide, at 300 ug, made up each vaccine dose, with topical imiquimod. No antigen has been identified for these receptors. The source material was PBMCs, sampled from a glioma patient whose treatment included an IDH1 peptide vaccine. These receptors originate from a man aged 35-49 years with glioma.

The chain uses TRBV14 and TRBJ2-7; a possible D gene is TRBD2 (6 bases). Between the trimmed V and J ends, which lost 1 base and 4 bases, there was a span of 14 bases. This CDR3 contains 15 residues. Germline CDR1 and CDR2: SGHDN and FVKESK. The CDR3 DNA reads TGTGCCAGCAGCCAAGCGCGCGGGATTACGTACGAGCAGTACTTC. It translates to CASSQARGITYEQYF.

This chain links TRBV4-2 with TRBJ2-1; tentative D call: TRBD2 (6 bases). This CDR3 region has 18 residues. Trimming shortened V by 4 bases and J by 2 bases, and 21 bases separated the two germline ends. Germline-derived CDR1 and CDR2 are LGHNA and YNFKEQ. The CDR3 loop is CASSPAVVAAHAYNEQFF. For the CDR3, the DNA is TGTGCCAGCAGCCCGGCTGTGGTAGCGGCACACGCCTACAATGAGCAGTTCTTC.

This clone has just one count. The chain carries TRBV4-3 and TRBJ1-2, with unresolved D. The CDR3 extends over 15 amino acids. Germline V gives CDR1 LGHNA, CDR2 YSLEER. V was clipped by 0 bases and J by 0 bases, with 8 bases between them. The CDR3 is CASSQESGTNYGYTF. DNA for the CDR3: TGCGCCAGCAGCCAAGAATCTGGGACTAACTATGGCTACACCTTC.

This chain joins TRBV5-1 and TRBJ2-5, with D perhaps TRBD1 or TRBD2 (5 bases each). TRBJ2-7 explains the end of the DNA better; the J call may be wrong. Germline V gives CDR1 SGHRS, CDR2 YFSETQ. This CDR3 is built from 14 residues. CDR3 nucleotides: TGCGCCAGCAGGAGGGACGGACCCTCCTACGAGCAGTACTTC. Its translation: CASRRDGPSYEQYF.

This clone was counted once. This chain uses TRBV4-1 with TRBJ2-4; possible D gene TRBD2, 7 bases. Germline lookup yields CDR1 MGHRA and CDR2 YSYEKL. There are 17 residues in the CDR3. Deletions cut 0 bases from V and 0 bases from J, with 12 bases between. CDR3 DNA sequence: TGCGCCAGCAGCCAAGAGGGAGGGGGGCTAGCCAAAAACATTCAGTACTTC. Its translation is CASSQEGGGLAKNIQYF.

The V gene is TRBV2, the J gene TRBJ1-2, with D hard to call. Germline loops: CDR1 SNHLY, CDR2 FYNNEI. The CDR3 totals 13 residues. Between the trimmed V and J ends, which lost 5 bases and 4 bases, there was a span of 11 bases. The CDR3 sequence is CASSLVTGYGYTF. As DNA, the CDR3 is TGTGCCAGCAGTCTAGTGACTGGCTATGGCTACACCTTC. The variable domain in full, with the rest retrieved from reference TRBV2 and TRBJ1-2, is EPEVTQTPSHQVTQMGQEVILRCVPISNHLYFYWYRQILGQKVEFLVSFYNNEISEKSEIFDDQFSVERPDGSNFTLKIRSTKLEDSAMYFCASSLVTGYGYTFGSGTRLTVV.

In DNA, the CDR3 is TGTGCCAGCAGCCTACTGTACACAGATACGCAGTATTTT. Amino acid sequence: CASSLLYTDTQYF. The chain links TRBV6-6 to TRBJ2-3; D not certain. The V end lost 6 bases, the J end lost 2 bases, and 9 bases lay between the germline ends. Germline lookup yields CDR1 MNHNY and CDR2 SVGAGI (reference sequence). The CDR3 length is 13 residues.

This chain links TRBV27 with TRBJ2-7; D gene unclear. The CDR3 is made up of 14 amino acids. With 6 bases removed from V and 2 bases from J, the gap between germline ends came to 14 bases. CDR1 is MNHEY and CDR2 is SMNVEV in the germline V gene (reference sequence). As DNA, the CDR3 is TGTGCCAGCAGACGCAGTGGCAACGCCTACGAGCAGTACTTC. Residues: CASRRSGNAYEQYF.

This rearrangement joins TRBV7-2 to TRBJ1-4; D might be TRBD1 (6 bases). Trimming shortened V by 2 bases and J by 8 bases, and 15 bases separated the two germline ends. The CDR3 spans 15 residues. Per the germline V gene, CDR1 is SGHTA and CDR2 is FQGNSA. Written as DNA, the CDR3 is TGTGCCAGCAGCTTACCTCTGGGGGCTGGCGAAAAACTGTTTTTT. This sequence encodes CASSLPLGAGEKLFF.

The CDR3 sequence is CASSYSSKTNTGELFF. CDR3 DNA sequence: TGTGCCAGCAGTTACTCGTCCAAGACGAACACCGGGGAGCTGTTTTTT. This sequence joins TRBV6-5 and TRBJ2-2; no clear D gene. Germline loops: CDR1 MNHEY, CDR2 SVGAGI. The V and J ends lost 0 bases and 0 bases respectively, with 8 bases between them. This CDR3 is 16 amino acids long.